Listed here are 15 T cell receptor beta chains from one sample, sequenced in a study of Siglec-9 on CD8 T cells in melanoma. The repertoire was sequenced with immunoSEQ multiplex PCR; TCRdb's copy has only in-frame clones and lacks some. The sample contains tens of thousands of clones, around three quarters of which appear only once. The sequenced sample was Siglec-9- CD8+ T cells sorted from blood. These receptors were obtained from a human donor in good health.

The J gene is TRBJ2-2, the V gene TRBV5-4; TRBD1 agrees at 10 bases. Trimming at V came to 3 bases and at J to 5 bases, leaving 4 bases not matched to a gene. CDR3 size: 15 residues. CDR1 is SGHNT and CDR2 is YYREEE in the germline V gene (reference sequence). Here the CDR3 DNA reads TGTGCCAGCAGCTGGGGGACAGGGGTGACCGGGGAGCTGTTTTTT. Protein sequence: CASSWGTGVTGELFF.

The CDR3 nucleotides are TGTGCCAGCAGTCCTGGGGGACTAGGCGGCTACACCTTC. It yields the protein CASSPGGLGGYTF. This chain uses TRBV27 with TRBJ1-2, with D perhaps TRBD1 (5 bases). CDR1 and CDR2 from the germline V gene are MNHEY and SMNVEV (reference sequence). Trimming removed 5 bases from V and 8 bases from J, with 15 bases in between. This CDR3 region has 13 residues.

The V and J genes are TRBV28 and TRBJ2-3; TRBD1 might be the D (5 bases). V gave up 3 bases and J gave up 1 base, with 14 bases separating them. This CDR3 contains 16 residues. From germline, CDR1 is MDHEN and CDR2 SYDVKM. The CDR3 DNA reads TGTGCCAGCAGTTTCCCCAGGGCTTCGGGCACAGATACGCAGTATTTT. Protein: CASSFPRASGTDTQYF.

The chain couples TRBV27 to TRBJ1-1; the D is unclear. The CDR3 consists of 15 residues. Trimming shortened V by 3 bases and J by 0 bases, and 11 bases separated the two germline ends. Germline CDR1 reads MNHEY; CDR2 reads SMNVEV (reference sequence). CDR3 DNA sequence: TGTGCCAGCAGTTTTCTTCGGGAGATGAACACTGAAGCTTTCTTT. Protein sequence: CASSFLREMNTEAFF.

The V gene is TRBV27, the J gene TRBJ2-2; D is ambiguous. Germline CDR1 and CDR2: MNHEY and SMNVEV (reference sequence). This CDR3 is built from 11 residues. Deletions cut 6 bases from V and 7 bases from J, with 6 bases between. CDR3 DNA: TGTGCCAGCAGAGTGTACGGGGAGCTGTTTTTT. Translated: CASRVYGELFF.

The genes are TRBV6-5 and TRBJ1-2; a weak D match, TRBD1 (6 bases). The CDR3 has 13 amino acids. Deletions cut 7 bases from V and 6 bases from J, with 15 bases between. Germline CDR1 reads MNHEY; CDR2 reads SVGAGI. The CDR3 bases are TGTGCCAGCACCAACAGGGCGGAGAATGGCTACACCTTC. Protein sequence: CASTNRAENGYTF.

The chain uses TRBV9 and TRBJ2-1; D call uncertain. The CDR3 has 14 residues. Germline values: CDR1 SGDLS, CDR2 YYNGEE. V shed 2 bases and J shed 2 bases, with 8 bases lying between them. CDR3 residues: CASSVLETYNEQFF. In DNA form, the CDR3 reads TGTGCCAGCAGCGTCCTGGAAACCTACAATGAGCAGTTCTTC.

This clone occurred once. CDR3 in DNA: TGTGCCACCAGCAGAGATCTGGAGAACAATCAGCCCCAGCATTTT. Translation: CATSRDLENNQPQHF. The chain uses TRBV15 and TRBJ1-5; D is unresolved. V lost 0 bases, J lost 3 bases, and 9 bases lay in between. The CDR3 spans 15 residues. Looked up from germline, CDR1 is LNHNV and CDR2 is YYDKDF (reference sequence).

V usage is TRBV9 and J usage is TRBJ2-3; TRBD1 matches at 7 bases. The germline V gene has CDR1 SGDLS and CDR2 YYNGEE. This CDR3 is built from 16 residues. V was pared by 0 bases and J by 0 bases, with 4 bases of the junction left unmatched. CDR3 sequence (DNA): TGTGCCAGCAGCGTAGCTCAGACAGGGAGCACAGATACGCAGTATTTT. Translating gives CASSVAQTGSTDTQYF.

The chain combines TRBV11-2 with TRBJ1-4; 9 nucleotides align to TRBD1. The germline V gene encodes CDR1 SGHAT and CDR2 FQNNGV. The CDR3 contains 15 residues. Losses at the gene ends were 7 bases for V and 8 bases for J; bases not matched to a gene: 11. DNA of the CDR3: TGTGCCAGCACCATATACGGGGGGACAGGGGAAAAACTGTTTTTT. It translates to CASTIYGGTGEKLFF.

The V gene is TRBV10-3, the J gene TRBJ1-6, with TRBD1 identical over 7 bases. Trimming at V came to 4 bases and at J to 7 bases, leaving 7 bases not matched to a gene. CDR1 ENHRY and CDR2 SYGVKD come from the germline V gene. The CDR3 runs 15 residues. The chain's CDR3 is CAISVKWDRNSPLHF. The DNA for the CDR3 is TGTGCCATCAGTGTGAAATGGGACAGAAATTCACCCCTCCACTTT.

The chain's CDR3 is CSVVQPDRVEQYF. CDR3 nucleotide sequence: TGCAGCGTTGTACAGCCCGACCGTGTCGAGCAGTACTTC. The chain combines TRBV29-1 with TRBJ2-7; D gene ambiguous. The CDR3 runs to 13 residues. The V and J ends lost 4 bases and 6 bases respectively, with 16 bases between them. CDR1 SQVTM and CDR2 ANQGSEA come from the germline V gene.

The gene calls are TRBV19 and TRBJ2-3; 10 positions match TRBD2. J was trimmed by 0 bases and V by 8 bases; bases with no gene match: 14. Per germline, CDR1 LNHDA and CDR2 SQIVND (reference sequence). This CDR3 region has 18 residues. The CDR3 protein is CASPKAGGPLSSTDTQYF. The CDR3 nucleotides read TGTGCCAGTCCGAAAGCGGGAGGGCCCCTTTCTAGCACAGATACGCAGTATTTT.

This chain joins TRBV19 and TRBJ2-7, with 8 positions matching TRBD1. Germline loops: CDR1 LNHDA, CDR2 SQIVND (reference sequence). The CDR3 sequence is 14 residues long. Losses at the gene ends were 3 bases for V and 3 bases for J; bases not matched to a gene: 4. The CDR3 sequence is CASSMGTGDYEQYF. The CDR3 DNA is TGTGCCAGTAGTATGGGGACAGGAGACTACGAGCAGTACTTC.

The CDR3 coding sequence is TGTGCCAGCAGCCCGGGGGACATTGGCACTGAAGCTTTCTTT. As protein: CASSPGDIGTEAFF. The rearrangement links TRBV6-6 to TRBJ1-1; the D gene is possibly TRBD1 (6 bases). Per germline, CDR1 MNHNY and CDR2 SVGAGI (reference sequence). V lost 6 bases and J lost 4, with 15 bases in between. This CDR3 region has 14 residues.